This paragraph covers one TCR beta chain sequence. Its specificity is unknown. The data stem from a study of identical twins. Points from the study as a whole: Sequences that were out-of-frame, alpha and twin-shared displayed an excess of low generation probability. Cord blood beta clonotypes that were abundant carried fewer insertions, and memory repertoires showed no such trend.

Per germline, CDR1 SGHVS and CDR2 FQNEAQ. V shed 1 base and J 5 bases; nucleotides not matched to a gene: 10. The CDR3 has 16 residues. Template switching introduced a universal primer site, and the cDNA bore unique molecular identifiers. From the 5' RACE reads, TCRdb called clonotypes with MiXCR, one entry per CDR3 protein. In the table there are around 490,000 distinct CDR3 sequences, approximately 16% of which are singletons. The same specimen was also included in a second study, on yellow fever vaccine responses in identical twins.

This chain links TRBV7-8 with TRBJ1-1; 7 bases are a match to TRBD1. Sequencing was carried out using CD4+ T cells sorted from blood. The clonotype was recovered from a woman between 18 and 29 years old in good health. The CDR3 region has the DNA TGTGCCAGCAGCTTAGGACTGAGACAGGGATCGACTGAAGCTTTCTTT. It encodes CASSLGLRQGSTEAFF.